This TCR beta chain was sequenced in a study of Graves' ophthalmopathy and Graves' hyperthyroidism. Study information: Being free of ophthalmopathy for 18 months of follow-up defined stable hyperthyroidism.

The sample holds many counts of this clonotype. The antigen is not known. The sequenced template was RNA, covering the TCR beta CDR3 region. First-round RT-PCR relied on HTBI primers, and a second-round multiplex PCR came next. TCRdb reprocessed the multiplex PCR reads with MiXCR, giving one entry per CDR3 protein. The table records over a million distinct CDR3 sequences, 35% to 45% of them present only once. Overall study findings and caveats: Both a roughly 70% sensitivity and an approximately 72% specificity characterized the model's predictions of ophthalmopathy progression.

Between the trimmed V and J ends, which lost 1 base and 5 bases, there was a span of 8 bases. The CDR3 sequence is 13 residues long. Germline-derived CDR1 and CDR2 are SGHTA and FQGNSA. This clonotype was obtained from an adult man with Graves' hyperthyroidism. V is TRBV7-2 and J is TRBJ2-5; D ambiguous. The sequencing input was peripheral blood or thyroid tissue (not recorded which). In DNA form, the CDR3 reads TGTGCCAGCAGCTTAGTGGCAGCGGAGACCCAGTACTTC. Encoded protein: CASSLVAAETQYF.